These 28 T cell receptor beta chains were sequenced from one sample in a study of blood T cell repertoires in COVID-19. Here immunoSEQ multiplex PCR was the method, and the copy in TCRdb shows in-frame clones only, minus some. The repertoire includes about 430,000 clones, about 88% of them detected once, and 1.4% sits in the top ten. The sample consisted of PBMCs or T cells enriched from blood (not recorded which). The receptors come from a woman under 30 who had been exposed to COVID-19.

The chain couples TRBV3-1 (or the pseudogene TRBV3-2) to TRBJ2-1; 7 bases fit TRBD2. V was pared by 0 bases and J by 4 bases, with 6 bases of the junction left unmatched. Germline CDR1 is LGHDT and CDR2 is YNNKEL (reference sequence). The CDR3 is made up of 16 amino acids. The CDR3: CASSQERAGVYNEQFF. For the CDR3, the DNA is TGTGCCAGCAGCCAAGAGAGGGCGGGAGTGTACAATGAGCAGTTCTTC.

The chain uses TRBV5-6 and TRBJ2-3, with 7 bases that match TRBD1. This CDR3 has 15 amino acids. V lost 4 bases, J lost 1 base, and 6 bases stayed unmatched. Germline assignment: CDR1 SGHDT and CDR2 YYEEEE. DNA for the CDR3: TGTGCCAGCAGCCACGCAGGACAGGGCACAGATACGCAGTATTTT. This sequence encodes CASSHAGQGTDTQYF.

This clone was recorded a few times. V is TRBV19 and J is TRBJ1-5; no clear D. Germline CDR1 is LNHDA and CDR2 is SQIVND (reference sequence). V lost 3 bases and J lost 0, with 9 bases in between. The CDR3 loop spans 15 amino acids. The chain's CDR3 is CASSIVQVSNQPQHF. CDR3 DNA sequence: TGTGCCAGTAGTATTGTGCAGGTTAGCAATCAGCCCCAGCATTTT.

This clone was found once. The chain couples TRBV19 to TRBJ1-2, with 8 positions matching TRBD1. Unmatched junction bases numbered 4, after V lost 6 bases and J lost 1 base. Germline V gives CDR1 LNHDA, CDR2 SQIVND (reference sequence). The CDR3 totals 14 residues. CDR3 protein: CASRRDRNNYGYTF. The DNA for the CDR3 is TGTGCCAGTAGGAGGGACAGGAATAACTATGGCTACACCTTC.

V is TRBV7-8 and J is TRBJ1-1, with D maybe TRBD1 (6 bases). V lost 4 bases, J lost 0 bases, and 6 bases lay in between. The germline V gene encodes CDR1 SGHVS and CDR2 FQNEAQ. The CDR3 sequence is 13 residues long. CDR3 sequence: CASSYRVNTEAFF. The CDR3, as DNA: TGTGCCAGCAGCTACAGGGTGAACACTGAAGCTTTCTTT.

This clone showed up just once. The gene calls are TRBV15 and TRBJ1-5; TRBD1 matches at 8 bases. Germline lookup yields CDR1 LNHNV and CDR2 YYDKDF (reference sequence). The V and J ends lost 8 bases and 4 bases, in that order; junction bases with no gene match: 7. The CDR3 contains 14 residues. CDR3 protein: CATEDRVSNQPQHF. DNA for the CDR3: TGTGCCACCGAGGACAGGGTGTCAAATCAGCCCCAGCATTTT.

V gene TRBV7-9 combines with J gene TRBJ2-5; 8 nucleotides align to TRBD2. CDR3 size: 15 residues. The germline CDR1 and CDR2 sequences are SEHNR and FQNEAQ (reference sequence). V gave up 5 bases and J gave up 5 bases; unmatched junction bases: 10. Written as DNA, the CDR3 is TGTGCCAGCAGCCTTGCGGCGGGCGGGGGGGAGACCCAGTACTTC. This encodes CASSLAAGGGETQYF.

This sequence joins TRBV4-1 and TRBJ1-6; TRBD1 agrees at 9 bases. With V trimmed by 6 bases and J by 9 bases, 9 bases remained unmatched. This CDR3 region has 15 residues. Germline V lookup: CDR1 MGHRA, CDR2 YSYEKL. CDR3 DNA sequence: TGCGCCAGCAGTTCAGTACAGGGGGCAGCTTCACCCCTCCACTTT. Translation: CASSSVQGAASPLHF.

The chain recombines TRBV21-1 with TRBJ1-3; the table's TRBD1 call for D was not verified on the DNA. TRBV21-1 is a pseudogene locus. The CDR3 runs 19 residues. DNA of the CDR3: TGTGCCAGCAGCTTCCGCGTGGGTCGGACAGGGCTCCTTAGAAACACCATATATTTT. Protein sequence: CASSFRVGRTGLLRNTIYF.

The genes are TRBV7-2 and TRBJ2-3; TRBD2 aligns across 9 bases. The CDR3 is made up of 16 amino acids. Germline-derived CDR1 and CDR2 are SGHTA and FQGNSA. V trimming: 6 bases; J trimming: 4 bases; junction bases outside the gene matches: 11. This CDR3 is CASRGSGGSPADTQYF. For the CDR3, the DNA is TGTGCCAGCAGGGGTAGCGGGGGATCCCCGGCAGATACGCAGTATTTT.

The chain has TRBV3-1 (or the pseudogene TRBV3-2) and TRBJ2-7; perhaps TRBD2 as D (6 bases). The germline CDR1 and CDR2 sequences are LGHDT and YNNKEL (reference sequence). This CDR3 has 17 amino acids. V lost 6 bases and J lost 0, with 21 bases in between. For the CDR3, the DNA is TGTGCCAGCAGTCCACTGCCGGGACTCGAAAGCTCCTACGAGCAGTACTTC. Amino acid sequence: CASSPLPGLESSYEQYF.

V and J are TRBV7-2 and TRBJ2-3, with D hard to call. Germline V gene sequence: CDR1 SGHTA, CDR2 FQGNSA. The V gene lost 3 bases and the J gene lost 2 bases, with 9 bases spanning the gap. The CDR3 is made up of 14 amino acids. The DNA for the CDR3 is TGTGCCAGCAGCTTGTGGCGGATCACAGATACGCAGTATTTT. Its protein is CASSLWRITDTQYF.

The chain recombines TRBV27 with TRBJ2-7, with 11 bases fitting TRBD2. CDR3 length equals 15 residues. The germline CDR1 and CDR2 sequences are MNHEY and SMNVEV (reference sequence). The V and J ends lost 5 bases and 2 bases, in that order; junction bases with no gene match: 5. The CDR3, as DNA: TGTGCCAGCAGTAACCGACTAGCGGGGACCTACGAGCAGTACTTC. It encodes CASSNRLAGTYEQYF.

V and J are TRBV29-1 and TRBJ1-1; 9 positions agree with TRBD1. The V and J ends lost 6 bases and 11 bases, in that order; junction bases with no gene match: 10. The CDR3 consists of 12 residues. The germline V gene encodes CDR1 SQVTM and CDR2 ANQGSEA. The CDR3 spells CSVDKQGAGAFF. DNA for the CDR3: TGCAGCGTGGACAAACAGGGGGCCGGTGCTTTCTTT.

This sequence joins TRBV4-3 and TRBJ2-3, with TRBD2 identical over 7 bases. CDR3 length: 17 amino acids. Looked up from germline, CDR1 is LGHNA and CDR2 is YSLEER. Trimming cost V 0 bases and J 0 bases; bases outside gene matches: 6. The CDR3 region has the DNA TGCGCCAGCAGCCAAGAGTTCGCGGGGGTGAGCACAGATACGCAGTATTTT. Translation: CASSQEFAGVSTDTQYF.

This clone came up once. The CDR3 loop is CASSPRTSGSYEQYF. The CDR3 DNA sequence: TGTGCCAGCAGCCCCAGGACTAGCGGTTCTTACGAGCAGTACTTC. The chain uses TRBV7-8 and TRBJ2-7, with 10 bases matching TRBD2. This CDR3 has 15 residues. The junction had 8 bases not matched to a gene; V was cut back by 5 bases and J by 4 bases. Germline assignment: CDR1 SGHVS and CDR2 FQNEAQ.

The chain carries TRBV7-8 and TRBJ1-1; possibly TRBD1 for D (6 bases). Germline V CDR1 and CDR2: SGHVS, FQNEAQ. Trimming removed 0 bases at V and 8 bases at J, with 10 bases between. This CDR3 is built from 13 residues. This CDR3 reads CASSLATGREAFF. Written as DNA, the CDR3 is TGTGCCAGCAGCTTAGCCACAGGGCGAGAAGCTTTCTTT.

This chain joins TRBV19 and TRBJ2-1; D is possibly TRBD2 (6 bases). This CDR3 has 15 amino acids. V lost 8 bases and J lost 0, with 14 bases in between. The germline V gene encodes CDR1 LNHDA and CDR2 SQIVND (reference sequence). CDR3 in DNA: TGTGCCAGTTGTTCGGCGGGGAGCTCCTACAATGAGCAGTTCTTC. It yields the protein CASCSAGSSYNEQFF.

V gene TRBV10-3 combines with J gene TRBJ1-3; 9 positions agree with TRBD1. Germline values: CDR1 ENHRY, CDR2 SYGVKD. Losses at the gene ends were 9 bases for V and 0 bases for J; bases not matched to a gene: 6. CDR3 length: 15 residues. Here the CDR3 reads CAIGQGLYSGNTIYF. The DNA of the CDR3 is TGTGCCATAGGACAGGGGTTATACTCTGGAAACACCATATATTTT.

This clone occurred once. In nucleotides, the CDR3 is TGTGCCAGCAGGTCTCCGGGGACAGGGGCACATGGCTACACCTTC. It is translated as CASRSPGTGAHGYTF. This rearrangement joins TRBV6-6 to TRBJ1-2, with 10 bases fitting TRBD1. V dropped 6 bases and J dropped 6; count of bases not matched to a gene: 10. The CDR3 runs 15 residues. CDR1 is MNHNY and CDR2 is SVGAGI in the germline V gene (reference sequence).

This clone has ten or more counts. V and J are TRBV29-1 and TRBJ2-1; 15 nucleotides align to TRBD2. The CDR3 extends over 14 amino acids. Trimming cost V 7 bases and J 6 bases; bases outside gene matches: 4. From germline, CDR1 is SQVTM and CDR2 ANQGSEA. The DNA of the CDR3 is TGCAGCGCCGGACTAGCGGGAGGGATCAATGAGCAGTTCTTC. It translates to CSAGLAGGINEQFF.

V is TRBV2 and J is TRBJ1-2; D is ambiguous. This CDR3 region has 15 residues. Germline assignment: CDR1 SNHLY and CDR2 FYNNEI. V lost 4 bases, J lost 0 bases, and 12 bases lay in between. CDR3 sequence (DNA): TGTGCCAGCAGTGTATCGAGGGCTACTAACTATGGCTACACCTTC. Encoded protein: CASSVSRATNYGYTF.

This clone has just a few counts. This chain links TRBV7-3 with TRBJ2-1; no clear D gene. The CDR3 sequence is 12 residues long. The V and J ends lost 6 bases and 9 bases respectively, with 12 bases between them. Germline values: CDR1 SGHTA, CDR2 FQGTGA. DNA for the CDR3: TGTGCCAGCAGGTCCATAGATAGTGAGCAGTTCTTC. It is translated as CASRSIDSEQFF.

The CDR3 nucleotides read TGTGCCAGCAGCTCGAGTTCGGGACAGCCGAACACTGAAGCTTTCTTT. This encodes CASSSSSGQPNTEAFF. The chain recombines TRBV11-1 with TRBJ1-1; 7 bases align to TRBD1. Germline V gene lookup returns CDR1 SGHAT and CDR2 FQDESV (reference sequence). J lost 1 base, V lost 4 bases, and 9 bases had no gene match. The CDR3 is 16 amino acids.

The chain couples TRBV28 to TRBJ1-5; D possibly corresponds to TRBD1 (5 bases). The germline V gene has CDR1 MDHEN and CDR2 SYDVKM. Trimming pared 3 bases from V and 1 base from J, leaving 10 bases between. CDR3 size: 15 residues. The CDR3 spells CASSFAGPSNQPQHF. The CDR3 bases are TGTGCCAGCAGTTTTGCGGGGCCCAGCAATCAGCCCCAGCATTTT.

The rearrangement uses TRBV7-9 and TRBJ1-2; D unresolved. This CDR3 region has 13 residues. Germline V gives CDR1 SEHNR, CDR2 FQNEAQ (reference sequence). The ends were cut back, 4 bases at V and 7 bases at J, with 13 bases in the middle. DNA for the CDR3: TGTGCCAGCAGCTCACAGATTTTCGGTGGCTACACCTTC. This translates into CASSSQIFGGYTF.

This rearrangement joins TRBV3-1 (or the pseudogene TRBV3-2) to TRBJ2-7; no firm D call. Germline V lookup: CDR1 LGHDT, CDR2 YNNKEL (reference sequence). The ends were cut back, 1 base at V and 7 bases at J, with 11 bases in the middle. The CDR3 is 13 amino acids. CDR3 residues: CASSQVVTTEQYF. For the CDR3, the DNA is TGTGCCAGCAGCCAAGTCGTAACTACAGAGCAGTACTTC.

This clone was found once. The genes are TRBV5-1 and TRBJ1-2, with 7 bases aligning to TRBD1. Germline V CDR1 and CDR2: SGHRS, YFSETQ. V lost 0 bases to trimming and J lost 8 bases; unmatched junction nucleotides: 4. The CDR3 runs 13 residues. Written as DNA, the CDR3 is TGCGCCAGCAGCTTGGAGGGGGCGGGCGGCTACACCTTC. Protein product: CASSLEGAGGYTF.